This is a list of T cell receptor beta chains from one sample in a study of cytomegalovirus exposure and HLA in healthy donors. Repertoires were generated with immunoSEQ multiplex PCR, while TCRdb's copy carries only in-frame clones and drops some. The sample gives approximately 94,000 clones, 76% of which show up once; 5% to 5.5% is in the top ten. The sample comprised PBMCs. The receptors derive from a man aged 25 to 40 in good health and CMV-seropositive. Both conserved end residues are part of each CDR3. The D gene is left open where the match is weak. Some rows have no size entry. The others give once, few or many, or a class for an expanded clone.

v_call: TRBV4-2
clone_size: -
d_call: -
j_call: TRBJ1-1
cdr3_aa: CASSQAVRGNTEAFF
cdr3_nt: TGTGCCAGCAGCCAAGCTGTCCGGGGGAACACTGAAGCTTTCTTT

v_call: TRBV10-3
clone_size: -
d_call: -
j_call: TRBJ2-1
cdr3_aa: CAITGRVTNEQFF
cdr3_nt: TGTGCCATCACTGGCAGGGTGACGAATGAGCAGTTCTTC

v_call: TRBV5-1
clone_size: -
d_call: TRBD1
j_call: TRBJ2-3
cdr3_aa: CASTATGGGADTQYF
cdr3_nt: TGCGCCAGCACCGCGACAGGGGGCGGGGCAGATACGCAGTATTTT

v_call: TRBV13
clone_size: -
d_call: TRBD2
j_call: TRBJ2-3
cdr3_aa: CASSLGGGRALTDTQYF
cdr3_nt: TGTGCCAGCAGCTTAGGGGGCGGGAGGGCCCTAACAGATACGCAGTATTTT

v_call: TRBV5-6
clone_size: -
d_call: -
j_call: TRBJ2-7
cdr3_aa: CASSLEAEAGEQYF
cdr3_nt: TGTGCCAGCAGCTTGGAAGCGGAGGCCGGCGAGCAGTACTTC

v_call: TRBV7-2
clone_size: -
d_call: TRBD2
j_call: TRBJ2-1
cdr3_aa: CASSPRGSGRTEQFF
cdr3_nt: TGTGCCAGCAGCCCGAGGGGTAGCGGGAGAACTGAGCAGTTCTTC

v_call: TRBV4-1
clone_size: -
d_call: -
j_call: TRBJ1-1
cdr3_aa: CASSQVGGSPTEAFF
cdr3_nt: TGCGCCAGCAGCCAAGTGGGGGGGTCGCCCACTGAAGCTTTCTTT

v_call: TRBV4-1
clone_size: -
d_call: -
j_call: TRBJ1-6
cdr3_aa: CASSQDRQGLPLHF
cdr3_nt: TGCGCCAGCAGCCAAGATAGGCAGGGCTTACCCCTCCACTTT

v_call: TRBV28
clone_size: -
d_call: -
j_call: TRBJ2-6
cdr3_aa: CASSFISGANVLTF
cdr3_nt: TGTGCCAGCAGTTTCATCTCTGGGGCCAACGTCCTGACTTTC

v_call: TRBV7-6
clone_size: -
d_call: TRBD2
j_call: TRBJ2-3
cdr3_aa: CASSLGPSGRADTQYF
cdr3_nt: TGTGCCAGCAGCTTAGGCCCCAGCGGGAGAGCAGATACGCAGTATTTT

v_call: TRBV28
clone_size: -
d_call: TRBD1
j_call: TRBJ1-1
cdr3_aa: CASSTWTGSGEAFF
cdr3_nt: TGTGCCAGCAGTACCTGGACAGGGAGCGGTGAAGCTTTCTTT

v_call: TRBV7-8
clone_size: -
d_call: TRBD1
j_call: TRBJ2-1
cdr3_aa: CASSLWFGTGNNEQFF
cdr3_nt: TGTGCCAGCAGCTTATGGTTCGGGACAGGGAACAATGAGCAGTTCTTC

v_call: TRBV29-1
clone_size: -
d_call: TRBD2
j_call: TRBJ2-1
cdr3_aa: CSVESGRGYNEQFF
cdr3_nt: TGCAGCGTTGAAAGCGGGAGGGGATACAATGAGCAGTTCTTC

v_call: TRBV5-1
clone_size: -
d_call: TRBD2
j_call: TRBJ2-7
cdr3_aa: CASSSGTSGSHPRDEQYF
cdr3_nt: TGCGCCAGCAGCTCCGGGACTAGCGGGAGCCATCCCAGGGACGAGCAGTACTTC

v_call: TRBV9
clone_size: once
d_call: -
j_call: TRBJ1-1
cdr3_aa: CASSAHIGGRGYRGEAFF
cdr3_nt: TGTGCCAGCAGCGCCCACATCGGAGGGAGGGGCTATCGTGGTGAAGCTTTCTTT

v_call: TRBV5-4
clone_size: -
d_call: TRBD2
j_call: TRBJ2-7
cdr3_aa: CASSLRLAGAYEQYF
cdr3_nt: TGTGCCAGCAGCTTGAGACTAGCGGGAGCCTACGAGCAGTACTTC

v_call: TRBV18
clone_size: -
d_call: -
j_call: TRBJ1-1
cdr3_aa: CASSGATMNTEAFF
cdr3_nt: TGTGCCAGCTCAGGGGCGACGATGAACACTGAAGCTTTCTTT

v_call: TRBV6-1
clone_size: -
d_call: TRBD1
j_call: TRBJ1-5
cdr3_aa: CASSEPGQGYQPQHF
cdr3_nt: TGTGCCAGCAGTGAACCGGGACAGGGTTATCAGCCCCAGCATTTT

v_call: TRBV6-1
clone_size: -
d_call: TRBD1
j_call: TRBJ1-1
cdr3_aa: CASNGGQTNTEAFF
cdr3_nt: TGTGCCAGCAACGGGGGACAGACGAACACTGAAGCTTTCTTT

v_call: TRBV9
clone_size: -
d_call: TRBD1
j_call: TRBJ2-2
cdr3_aa: CASSRRTGGLDTGELFF
cdr3_nt: TGTGCCAGCAGCCGCCGGACAGGGGGCCTTGACACCGGGGAGCTGTTTTTT

v_call: TRBV30
clone_size: -
d_call: -
j_call: TRBJ2-1
cdr3_aa: CAWSVPSARWDEQFF
cdr3_nt: TGTGCCTGGAGTGTACCCAGCGCCCGTTGGGATGAGCAGTTCTTC

v_call: TRBV7-3
clone_size: -
d_call: -
j_call: TRBJ2-2
cdr3_aa: CASSASFGGELFF
cdr3_nt: TGTGCCAGCAGCGCATCTTTTGGCGGGGAGCTGTTTTTT

v_call: TRBV10-3
clone_size: -
d_call: -
j_call: TRBJ2-7
cdr3_aa: CAISGAAGSTYEQYF
cdr3_nt: TGTGCCATCAGTGGGGCTGCGGGTTCTACCTACGAGCAGTACTTC

v_call: TRBV4-2
clone_size: -
d_call: TRBD1
j_call: TRBJ2-7
cdr3_aa: CASSQDRGTSYEQYF
cdr3_nt: TGTGCCAGCAGCCAGGACAGGGGGACCTCCTACGAGCAGTACTTC